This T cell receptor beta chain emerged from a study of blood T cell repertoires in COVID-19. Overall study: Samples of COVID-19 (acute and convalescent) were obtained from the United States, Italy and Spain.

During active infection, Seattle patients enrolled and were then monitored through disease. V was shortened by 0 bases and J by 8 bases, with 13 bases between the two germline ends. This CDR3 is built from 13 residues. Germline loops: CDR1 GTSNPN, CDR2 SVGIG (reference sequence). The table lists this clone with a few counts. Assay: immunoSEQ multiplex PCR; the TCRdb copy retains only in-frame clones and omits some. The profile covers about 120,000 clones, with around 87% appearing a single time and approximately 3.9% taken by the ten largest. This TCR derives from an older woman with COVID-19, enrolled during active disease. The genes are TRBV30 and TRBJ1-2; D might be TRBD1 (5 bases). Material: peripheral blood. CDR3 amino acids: CAWSVLGTEGYTF. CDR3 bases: TGTGCCTGGAGTGTACTTGGGACTGAGGGCTACACCTTC.